This T cell receptor (beta chain) was captured in a study of early T cells in non-severe SARS-CoV-2 infection. TCRdb passed the 5' RACE reads through MiXCR, listing each CDR3 protein once. Here the sample spans some 40,000 distinct CDR3 sequences, approximately 5.9% being singletons. This clonotype has ten or more counts. V lost 8 bases to trimming and J lost 1 base, with 9 bases between them. Germline V gene lookup returns CDR1 MNHNY and CDR2 SVGAGI (reference sequence). This CDR3 has 12 amino acids. This clonotype originated in an adult who was a healthcare worker with PCR-confirmed SARS-CoV-2 infection or an uninfected control (not recorded which). V and J are TRBV6-6 and TRBJ2-7; no clear D. Sequenced material: whole blood, taken at baseline. The CDR3 is CASGVGSYEQYF. In DNA form, the CDR3 reads TGTGCCAGCGGGGTCGGGTCCTACGAGCAGTACTTC.